The rows below give T cell receptor beta chains drawn from one sample of a study of T cell responses to AZD1222 COVID-19 vaccine. The table came from immunoSEQ multiplex PCR; TCRdb's copy has only in-frame clones and leaves some out. The repertoire includes 110,000 to 150,000 clones, approximately 92% of them detected once, and just over 3% sits in the top ten. The sample in question was peripheral blood, obtained on day 0 of AZD1222 vaccination. These receptors originate from an adult in good health. The CDR3 runs from the conserved cysteine through the conserved F or W. A D gene is named only where the DNA matches it firmly. Size is omitted from some rows. Given values are once, few, many or a class for expanded clones.

clone size	J gene	D gene	V gene	CDR3 DNA	CDR3 protein
-	TRBJ2-3	-	TRBV10-3	TGTGCCATTCGGCGGGGACCACGGGAAGATACGCAGTATTTT	CAIRRGPREDTQYF
-	TRBJ1-2	-	TRBV25-1	TGTGCCAGCAGTGACTCCCTTTTGAAGATCTATGGCTACACCTTC	CASSDSLLKIYGYTF
-	TRBJ2-7	-	TRBV14	TGTGCCAGCAGCCTTGGGCTATTACAGTTCGAGCAGTACTTC	CASSLGLLQFEQYF
-	TRBJ1-2	-	TRBV7-9	TGTGCCAGCAGCTCCTCGGGGGGGCAGTCAATCCTCCTTTCCTTC	CASSSSGGQSILLSF
-	TRBJ1-5	-	TRBV24-1	TGTGCCACCAGTACAGGACAGAGCAATCAGCCCCAGCATTTT	CATSTGQSNQPQHF
-	TRBJ2-7	TRBD2	TRBV4-1	TGCGCCAGCAGCCAGTCCGGGACTAGCGGAGGTTCCTACGAGCAGTACTTC	CASSQSGTSGGSYEQYF
-	TRBJ2-7	TRBD2	TRBV10-3	TGTGCCATCAGTGCAGCCGGGACTAGCGGGAGCGGCGAGCAGTACTTC	CAISAAGTSGSGEQYF
few	TRBJ1-2	TRBD1	TRBV5-4	TGTGCCAGCAGCCTTTCAGGGGGAATAAAGGGCGGCTACACCTTC	CASSLSGGIKGGYTF
-	TRBJ1-1	TRBD1	TRBV5-5	TGTGCCAGCAGCTCGACAGGGGGAAACCCCTTTGAAGCTTTCTTT	CASSSTGGNPFEAFF
-	TRBJ2-7	-	TRBV19	TGTGCCAGTAGTATCGACGGGGATCGGCAGTACTTC	CASSIDGDRQYF
-	TRBJ2-1	TRBD2	TRBV30	TGTGCCTTGACCGGGACTAGTTACAATGAGCAGTTCTTC	CALTGTSYNEQFF
-	TRBJ2-5	TRBD2	TRBV28	TGTGCCAGCAGGGAAGGACTAGCGGGACTCCAAGAGACCCAGTACTTC	CASREGLAGLQETQYF
-	TRBJ1-5	-	TRBV19	TGTGCCAGTAGTATACGATCACTCAATCAGCCCCAGCATTTT	CASSIRSLNQPQHF
-	TRBJ1-3	TRBD1	TRBV5-1	TGCGCCAGCAGCGCCACAGGGGCATCGGCCGGAAACACCATATATTTT	CASSATGASAGNTIYF
-	TRBJ1-5	-	TRBV28	TGTGCCAGCAGTTCCCTCTCAGGGGGCAATCAGCCCCAGCATTTT	CASSSLSGGNQPQHF
once	TRBJ2-5	-	TRBV12-3/TRBV12-4	TGTGCCTCCTCCCTTGTACAAGAGACCCAGTACTTC	CASSLVQETQYF
-	TRBJ2-1	TRBD2	TRBV19	TGTGCCAGTAGTATCACCGGGACTAGCGGAGATAGTTTCGATGAGCAGTTCTTC	CASSITGTSGDSFDEQFF
-	TRBJ1-4	-	TRBV5-1	TGCGCCAGCAGCTCCAACCCCGGATTGCAGGGGTTGGTAACTAATGAAAAACTGTTTTTT	CASSSNPGLQGLVTNEKLFF
-	TRBJ1-2	-	TRBV21-1	TGTGCCAGCAGCAAAATCCCGTCCGTGGCGAACTATGGCTACACCTTC	CASSKIPSVANYGYTF
-	TRBJ2-7	-	TRBV2	TGTGCCAGTGGGGGATATCCCCACGAGCAGTACTTC	CASGGYPHEQYF
-	TRBJ2-1	TRBD2	TRBV4-3	TGCGCCAGCAGCCAAGCTTTGGTAGCGGGAGTTTATGAGCAGTTCTTC	CASSQALVAGVYEQFF
-	TRBJ2-1	-	TRBV5-1	TGCGCCAGCAGCTTGTCCCGGGATGGGTACAATGAGCAGTTCTTC	CASSLSRDGYNEQFF
-	TRBJ1-5	-	TRBV2	TGTGCCAGCAGTGAGGTCCGGGGGGATCAGCCCCAGCATTTT	CASSEVRGDQPQHF
-	TRBJ2-3	-	TRBV27	TGTGCCAGCAGTTTCCTCACTAGGGGAGATACGCAGTATTTT	CASSFLTRGDTQYF
-	TRBJ1-1	-	TRBV15	TGTGCCACCAGCAGAGACAGGAACACTGAAGCTTTCTTT	CATSRDRNTEAFF
-	TRBJ2-1	-	TRBV6-4	TGTGCCAGCAGACCACAGGGTTCAGTTGACAATGAGCAGTTCTTC	CASRPQGSVDNEQFF
-	TRBJ2-4	TRBD2	TRBV9	TGTGCCAGCAGCTTTGGGACTAGCGGTAAAAACATTCAGTACTTC	CASSFGTSGKNIQYF
-	TRBJ2-1	TRBD1	TRBV11-3	TGTGCCAGCAGCTCACAGGGGTACGGGAACAATGAGCAGTTCTTC	CASSSQGYGNNEQFF
-	TRBJ1-2	-	TRBV27	TGTGCCAGCAGTTTGAGGGCTAACTATGGCTACACCTTC	CASSLRANYGYTF
-	TRBJ1-6	-	TRBV7-6	TGTGCCAGCAGCTTAGGCGGGTCGGGTAATTCACCCCTCCACTTT	CASSLGGSGNSPLHF
-	TRBJ2-7	-	TRBV12-1	TGTGCCAGCAGCCCCTCACAGGGGGCGCGGCAGTACTTC	CASSPSQGARQYF
-	TRBJ2-1	-	TRBV11-2	TGTGCCAGCAGCTTCGGGTCGGCGGATGAGCAGTTCTTC	CASSFGSADEQFF
once	TRBJ1-2	TRBD1	TRBV10-3	TGTGCCATCAACCCTAGGGGGACAGATAACTATGGCTACACCTTC	CAINPRGTDNYGYTF
once	TRBJ2-1	TRBD2	TRBV2	TGTGCCAGGGCTGGTGGGAGCGGGACTAACTCCTACAATGAGCAGTTCTTC	CARAGGSGTNSYNEQFF
-	TRBJ1-1	-	TRBV4-1	TGCGCCAGCAGCCTTTCGGACAGCCCGAACACTGAAGCTTTCTTT	CASSLSDSPNTEAFF
-	TRBJ2-6	-	TRBV29-1	TGCAGCGTTGAAGGCACTGGGGCCAACGTCCTGACTTTC	CSVEGTGANVLTF
many	TRBJ2-6	-	TRBV6-4	TGTGCCAGCAGCCGGGACGCCAGCTCTGGGGCCAACGTCCTGACTTTC	CASSRDASSGANVLTF
-	TRBJ2-1	TRBD2	TRBV4-2	TGTGCCAGCAGCCCGACCTCCGGGACTAGAAATGAGCAGTTCTTC	CASSPTSGTRNEQFF
-	TRBJ2-2	TRBD2	TRBV9	TGTGCCAGCAGCGTCGGGACTAGGAACACCGGGGAGCTGTTTTTT	CASSVGTRNTGELFF
-	TRBJ2-7	-	TRBV19	TGTGCCAGTAGTCGTCAGGGACCCTACGAGCAGTACTTC	CASSRQGPYEQYF
once	TRBJ2-4	-	TRBV3-1/TRBV3-2	TGTGCCAGCAGCCCACAGGGTGCCAAAAACATTCAGTACTTC	CASSPQGAKNIQYF
-	TRBJ1-5	-	TRBV24-1	TGTGCCACCAGAATCCCTTATAGCAATCAGCCCCAGCATTTT	CATRIPYSNQPQHF
-	TRBJ2-6	-	TRBV28	TGTGCCAGCAGGACGGACCGAGCTGGGGCCAACGTCCTGACTTTC	CASRTDRAGANVLTF
-	TRBJ2-5	-	TRBV12-1	TGTGCCAGCAGCTCTAGCGGGAGGTTACAAGAGACCCAGTACTTC	CASSSSGRLQETQYF
-	TRBJ2-6	-	TRBV21-1	TGTGCCAGCAGCAAAGAGGGCAGGGGGTCTGGGGCCAACGTCCTGACTTTC	CASSKEGRGSGANVLTF